This TCR beta chain came from a study of beta chain features in type 1 diabetes. In the study overall: Patient and healthy donor groups were alike in age, gender and cell yields. Whole-study findings and limits: The VDJ junctions of type 1 diabetes patients carried fewer insertions and more deletions. Healthy donors had naive, central memory and Treg TCRB repertoires that appeared less similar than those seen among patients.

The study reverse transcribed the entire isolated RNA, so it sequenced expressed TCRB transcripts. Sequencing was performed with immunoSEQ multiplex PCR; in TCRdb, only in-frame clones are kept and a portion is missing. The sample has just over 150,000 clones; roughly 10% are singletons. Blood was collected once per donor into heparin, averaging around 120 mL. Concerning this clone: The antigen remains undetermined.

V dropped 5 bases and J dropped 0 bases, with 14 bases sitting between them. The CDR3 totals 15 residues. CDR1 is MNHEY and CDR2 is SMNVEV in the germline V gene (reference sequence). This TCR derives from a man aged 18 to 30 in good health. The sample was central memory CD4+ T cells from blood. The rearrangement links TRBV27 to TRBJ2-7; D call uncertain. CDR3 residues: CASSLLVGSSYEQYF. CDR3 DNA sequence: TGTGCCAGCAGTCTGCTAGTGGGAAGCTCCTACGAGCAGTACTTC.